In this sample, the clone carrying this T cell receptor beta chain turned up many times. There are 13 residues in the CDR3. Trimming took off 1 base at V and 10 bases at J, with 13 bases between the two ends. TCR beta CDR3 amplification used RNA transcripts. First-round RT-PCR relied on HTBI primers, and a second-round multiplex PCR came next. Using its own MiXCR run on the multiplex PCR reads, TCRdb lists one record per CDR3 protein. The sample lists some 400,000 distinct CDR3 sequences; around 16% were seen once. The source of the sample is a study of Graves' ophthalmopathy and Graves' hyperthyroidism.

The clonotype comes from a woman in her late teens or twenties with Graves' ophthalmopathy. The sequenced sample was peripheral blood. This chain uses TRBV12-3 or TRBV12-4 with TRBJ1-1; possible D gene TRBD1, 5 bases. CDR3 residues: CASSLVSGGAAFF. CDR3 DNA sequence: TGTGCCAGCAGTTTAGTGTCAGGAGGGGCAGCTTTCTTT.